The 20 T cell receptor beta chains reported below all come from one sample, sequenced in a study of blood T cell repertoires in COVID-19. The data were produced by immunoSEQ multiplex PCR, yet TCRdb's version contains in-frame clones alone and is incomplete. The sample consists of about 370,000 clones, 80% to 90% of them appearing once. The specimen sequenced was PBMCs or T cells enriched from blood (not recorded which). These receptors were taken from a man between 18 and 29 years old who had recovered from COVID-19.

The V and J genes are TRBV9 and TRBJ2-1, with 8 bases identical to TRBD2. The V gene end was trimmed by 4 bases and the J gene end by 0 bases; junction bases not matched to a gene: 6. CDR3 length equals 16 residues. Germline loops: CDR1 SGDLS, CDR2 YYNGEE. CDR3 sequence (DNA): TGTGCCAGCAGCAACCGCGGGGGGAGCTCCTACAATGAGCAGTTCTTC. This gives the protein CASSNRGGSSYNEQFF. The variable domain in full, with the rest retrieved from reference TRBV9 and TRBJ2-1, is DSGVTQTPKHLITATGQRVTLRCSPRSGDLSVYWYQQSLDQGLQFLIQYYNGEERAKGNILERFSAQQFPDLHSELNLSSLELGDSALYFCASSNRGGSSYNEQFFGPGTRLTVL.

V usage is TRBV5-8 and J usage is TRBJ2-7, with 9 bases lining up with TRBD2. The V gene end was trimmed by 5 bases and the J gene end by 3 bases; junction bases not matched to a gene: 15. The CDR3 extends over 17 amino acids. Germline lookup yields CDR1 SGHTS and CDR2 YDEGEE. CDR3 sequence (DNA): TGTGCCAGCAGTAACGGACGGAGTAGCGGGAGCGGCTACGAGCAGTACTTC. Translating it yields CASSNGRSSGSGYEQYF.

The V gene is TRBV5-1, the J gene TRBJ1-2; D is undetermined. With 0 bases removed from V and 1 base from J, the gap between germline ends came to 13 bases. Germline values: CDR1 SGHRS, CDR2 YFSETQ. The CDR3 has 16 residues. The CDR3 is CASSLAAGFSNYGYTF. CDR3 nucleotides: TGCGCCAGCAGCTTGGCCGCAGGTTTCAGTAACTATGGCTACACCTTC.

The chain joins TRBV12-3 or TRBV12-4 to TRBJ2-1, with D possibly TRBD2 on 5 matching bases. The ends were cut back, 6 bases at V and 5 bases at J, with 5 bases in the middle. The CDR3 is 11 residues long. This CDR3 reads CASRRDNEQFF. The DNA of the CDR3 is TGTGCCAGCAGGCGGGACAATGAGCAGTTCTTC.

The chain combines TRBV7-2 with TRBJ2-7, with D possibly being TRBD2 (5 bases). From germline, CDR1 is SGHTA and CDR2 FQGNSA. The V and J ends lost 0 bases and 3 bases respectively, with 6 bases between them. This CDR3 spans 13 amino acids. For the CDR3, the DNA is TGTGCCAGCAGCTTAGCAGGGAGCTACGAGCAGTACTTC. Translating it yields CASSLAGSYEQYF.

V and J are TRBV7-3 and TRBJ2-1, with unresolved D. V shed 3 bases and J shed 0 bases, with 12 bases lying between them. The CDR3 sequence is 16 residues long. CDR1 and CDR2 (germline): SGHTA, FQGTGA. The CDR3: CASSFQDSFSYNEQFF. Written as DNA, the CDR3 is TGTGCCAGCAGCTTTCAAGACTCGTTCTCCTACAATGAGCAGTTCTTC. Drawing the rest from reference TRBV7-3 and TRBJ2-1, the complete variable domain is GAGVSQTPSNKVTEKGKYVELRCDPISGHTALYWYRQSLGQGPEFLIYFQGTGAADDSGLPNDRFFAVRPEGSVSTLKIQRTERGDSAVYLCASSFQDSFSYNEQFFGPGTRLTVL.

The chain uses TRBV9 and TRBJ2-5; 8 nucleotides match TRBD2. The CDR3 has 14 residues. V gave up 0 bases and J gave up 5 bases; unmatched junction bases: 3. Germline V lookup: CDR1 SGDLS, CDR2 YYNGEE. The CDR3 nucleotides read TGTGCCAGCAGCGTAGACGGGGGGGAGGAGACCCAGTACTTC. Protein sequence: CASSVDGGEETQYF. The variable domain in full, with the rest retrieved from reference TRBV9 and TRBJ2-5, is DSGVTQTPKHLITATGQRVTLRCSPRSGDLSVYWYQQSLDQGLQFLIQYYNGEERAKGNILERFSAQQFPDLHSELNLSSLELGDSALYFCASSVDGGEETQYFGPGTRLLVL.

This chain joins TRBV2 and TRBJ1-1; D may be TRBD1 (5 bases). Germline CDR1 and CDR2: SNHLY and FYNNEI. V was pared by 8 bases and J by 2 bases, with 9 bases between. The CDR3 length is 12 residues. The CDR3, as DNA: TGTGCCAGCGAAGACAGTAACACTGAAGCTTTCTTT. It encodes CASEDSNTEAFF.

The chain's CDR3 is CASSLGGQGAEAFF. CDR3 in DNA: TGCGCCAGCAGCTTGGGTGGGCAGGGTGCTGAAGCTTTCTTT. The rearrangement links TRBV5-1 to TRBJ1-1, with D perhaps TRBD1 (5 bases). CDR3 length: 14 residues. Between the trimmed V and J ends, which lost 0 bases and 6 bases, there was a span of 12 bases. The germline gives CDR1 SGHRS, CDR2 YFSETQ.

The chain joins TRBV10-3 to TRBJ2-2; 8 positions match TRBD1. CDR3 length: 15 amino acids. Germline loops: CDR1 ENHRY, CDR2 SYGVKD. The V segment lost 3 bases and the J segment 1 base; nucleotides outside the gene matches: 1. The CDR3 loop is CAISDTGGNTGELFF. The CDR3 coding sequence is TGTGCCATCAGTGATACAGGGGGGAACACCGGGGAGCTGTTTTTT.

The chain is built from TRBV19 and TRBJ2-7, with 7 bases matching TRBD2. V was clipped by 5 bases and J by 1 base; unmatched bases: 5. Germline CDR1 reads LNHDA; CDR2 reads SQIVND (reference sequence). The CDR3 totals 14 residues. The CDR3 sequence is CASSVAGWSYEQYF. DNA of the CDR3: TGTGCCAGTAGTGTAGCGGGTTGGTCCTACGAGCAGTACTTC. Full variable domain (outside the CDR3, taken from reference TRBV19 and TRBJ2-7): DGGITQSPKYLFRKEGQNVTLSCEQNLNHDAMYWYRQDPGQGLRLIYYSQIVNDFQKGDIAEGYSVSREKKESFPLTVTSAQKNPTAFYLCASSVAGWSYEQYFGPGTRLTVT.

CDR3 sequence reads: CASSLTGAGFSQPQHF. CDR3 DNA sequence: TGTGCCAGCAGCTTGACAGGGGCAGGATTTAGTCAGCCCCAGCATTTT. This chain joins TRBV7-2 and TRBJ1-5; 8 nucleotides agree with TRBD1. CDR3 size: 16 residues. With 3 bases clipped from V and 6 bases from J, the junction kept 10 bases outside the gene matches. The germline gives CDR1 SGHTA, CDR2 FQGNSA.

The chain combines TRBV5-6 with TRBJ1-1; TRBD1 aligns across 11 bases. From germline, CDR1 is SGHDT and CDR2 YYEEEE. The J segment lost 4 bases and the V segment lost 4 bases, leaving 0 bases of the junction unmatched. The CDR3 spans 13 residues. CDR3 DNA: TGTGCCAGCAGCGGACAGGGGGCCACTGAAGCTTTCTTT. This translates into CASSGQGATEAFF.

The table lists this clone with a count of one. The V gene is TRBV30, the J gene TRBJ1-3; the D is unclear. V was trimmed by 2 bases and J by 5 bases, leaving 16 bases between them. The V gene's germline CDR1 is GTSNPN and CDR2 SVGIG (reference sequence). CDR3 length equals 15 residues. For the CDR3, the DNA is TGTGCCTGGAGTAGAGGATCTTTGCTAAGAAACACCATATATTTT. Translation gives CAWSRGSLLRNTIYF.

The chain combines TRBV5-3 with TRBJ1-2; D remains ambiguous. TRBV5-3 is sorted into the ORF group, with uncertain function. Trimming took 4 bases from V and 8 from J, leaving 15 bases between them. CDR3 length equals 13 residues. CDR3 amino acids: CARSLPNPRGYTF. Written as DNA, the CDR3 is TGTGCCAGAAGCCTACCGAACCCGAGGGGCTACACCTTC.

CDR3 sequence (DNA): TGTGCCAGCAGTTCAGGGAGAGGGGGCGTTTCCTATAATTCACCCCTCCACTTT. It is translated as CASSSGRGGVSYNSPLHF. The V and J genes are TRBV28 and TRBJ1-6, with 7 positions matching TRBD1. The V gene's germline CDR1 is MDHEN and CDR2 SYDVKM. Trimming at V came to 4 bases and at J to 1 base, leaving 10 bases not matched to a gene. The CDR3 has 18 residues.

This chain connects TRBV11-2 to TRBJ1-2; 7 bases line up with TRBD1. The trim removed 5 bases at V and 5 bases at J, leaving 5 bases unmatched. Germline-derived CDR1 and CDR2 are SGHAT and FQNNGV. The CDR3 loop spans 13 amino acids. The DNA for the CDR3 is TGTGCCAGCAGCAGACAGGGCGGGTATGGCTACACCTTC. This codes for CASSRQGGYGYTF. Full variable domain (missing parts from reference TRBV11-2 and TRBJ1-2): EAGVAQSPRYKIIEKRQSVAFWCNPISGHATLYWYQQILGQGPKLLIQFQNNGVVDDSQLPKDRFSAERLKGVDSTLKIQPAKLEDSAVYLCASSRQGGYGYTFGSGTRLTVV.

A few counts support this clone. The chain combines TRBV5-5 with TRBJ1-2; 9 nucleotides line up with TRBD1. V was pared by 0 bases and J by 3 bases, with 3 bases of the junction left unmatched. The CDR3 has 15 residues. Looked up from germline, CDR1 is SGHKS and CDR2 is YYEKEE (reference sequence). CDR3 region: CASSLGGQGDYGYTF. For the CDR3, the DNA is TGTGCCAGCAGCTTGGGGGGACAGGGCGACTATGGCTACACCTTC.

V usage is TRBV10-3 and J usage is TRBJ1-2; perhaps TRBD1 as D (6 bases). This CDR3 is built from 14 residues. Trimming cost V 3 bases and J 4 bases, with 12 bases left between them. The germline CDR1 and CDR2 sequences are ENHRY and SYGVKD. The DNA of the CDR3 is TGTGCCATCAGTGATGGGACACGAATCTATGGCTACACCTTC. Protein sequence: CAISDGTRIYGYTF.

The rearrangement links TRBV5-4 to TRBJ2-5; TRBD2 matches 10 bases. The V segment lost 4 bases and the J segment 3 bases; nucleotides outside the gene matches: 6. CDR1 is SGHNT and CDR2 is YYREEE in the germline V gene (reference sequence). This CDR3 is built from 15 residues. The CDR3 region is CASSHSGRLKETQYF. In DNA form, the CDR3 reads TGTGCCAGCAGCCATAGCGGGAGGCTTAAAGAGACCCAGTACTTC. Full variable domain (missing parts from reference TRBV5-4 and TRBJ2-5): ETGVTQSPTHLIKTRGQQVTLRCSSQSGHNTVSWYQQALGQGPQFIFQYYREEENGRGNFPPRFSGLQFPNYSSELNVNALELDDSALYLCASSHSGRLKETQYFGPGTRLLVL.